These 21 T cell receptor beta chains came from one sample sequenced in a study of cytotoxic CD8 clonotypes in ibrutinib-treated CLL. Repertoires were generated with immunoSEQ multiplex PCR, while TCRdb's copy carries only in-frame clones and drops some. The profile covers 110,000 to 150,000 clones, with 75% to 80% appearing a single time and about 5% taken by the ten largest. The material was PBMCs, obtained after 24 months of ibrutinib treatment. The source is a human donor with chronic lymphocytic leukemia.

The CDR3 region has the DNA TGTGCCAGCGGACTAGCGGGAGTAGACGAGCAGTACTTC. This translates into CASGLAGVDEQYF. The V call is TRBV7-9, the J call TRBJ2-7; 13 bases map to TRBD2. V trimming: 8 bases; J trimming: 5 bases; junction bases outside the gene matches: 3. The germline CDR1 and CDR2 sequences are SEHNR and FQNEAQ (reference sequence). This CDR3 contains 13 residues.

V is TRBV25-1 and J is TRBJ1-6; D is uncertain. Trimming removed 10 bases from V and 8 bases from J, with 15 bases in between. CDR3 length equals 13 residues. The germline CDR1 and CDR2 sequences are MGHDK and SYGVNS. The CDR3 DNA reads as TGTGCCACTAGGGCCCCCTGGGATTCACCCCTCCACTTT. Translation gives CATRAPWDSPLHF.

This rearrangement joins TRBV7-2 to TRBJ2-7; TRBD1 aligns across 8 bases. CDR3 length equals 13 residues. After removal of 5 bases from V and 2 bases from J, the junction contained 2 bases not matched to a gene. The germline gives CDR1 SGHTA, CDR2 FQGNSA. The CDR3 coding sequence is TGTGCCAGCAGCATGGACAGGGCCTACGAGCAGTACTTC. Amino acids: CASSMDRAYEQYF.

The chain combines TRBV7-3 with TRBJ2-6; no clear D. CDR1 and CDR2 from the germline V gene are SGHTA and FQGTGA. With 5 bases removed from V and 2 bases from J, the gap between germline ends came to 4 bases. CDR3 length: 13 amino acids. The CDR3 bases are TGTGCCAGCAGCGTACCTGGGGCCAACGTCCTGACTTTC. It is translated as CASSVPGANVLTF.

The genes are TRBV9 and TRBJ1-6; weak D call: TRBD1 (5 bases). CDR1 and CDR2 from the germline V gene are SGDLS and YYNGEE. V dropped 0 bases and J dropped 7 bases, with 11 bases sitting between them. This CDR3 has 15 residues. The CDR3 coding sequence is TGTGCCAGCAGCGTAGCGTCAGGGATCAATTCACCCCTCCACTTT. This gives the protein CASSVASGINSPLHF.

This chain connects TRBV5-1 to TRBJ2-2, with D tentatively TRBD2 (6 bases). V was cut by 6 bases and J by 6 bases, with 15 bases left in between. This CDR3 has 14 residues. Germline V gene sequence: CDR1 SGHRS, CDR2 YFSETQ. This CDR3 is CASTLLGDSGELFF. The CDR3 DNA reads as TGCGCCAGCACGCTCCTCGGGGACTCCGGGGAGCTGTTTTTT.

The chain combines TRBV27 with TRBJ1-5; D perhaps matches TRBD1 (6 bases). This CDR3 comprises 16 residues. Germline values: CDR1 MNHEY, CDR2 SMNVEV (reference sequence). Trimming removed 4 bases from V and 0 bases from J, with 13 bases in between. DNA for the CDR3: TGTGCCAGCAGTTCCAACAGGGTTTATAGCAATCAGCCCCAGCATTTT. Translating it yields CASSSNRVYSNQPQHF.

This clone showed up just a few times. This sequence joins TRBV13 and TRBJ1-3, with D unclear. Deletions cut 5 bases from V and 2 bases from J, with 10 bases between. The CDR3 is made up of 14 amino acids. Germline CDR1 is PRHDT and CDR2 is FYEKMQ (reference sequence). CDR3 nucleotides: TGTGCCAGCAGCCCCGTCGGGACTGGAAACACCATATATTTT. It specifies CASSPVGTGNTIYF.

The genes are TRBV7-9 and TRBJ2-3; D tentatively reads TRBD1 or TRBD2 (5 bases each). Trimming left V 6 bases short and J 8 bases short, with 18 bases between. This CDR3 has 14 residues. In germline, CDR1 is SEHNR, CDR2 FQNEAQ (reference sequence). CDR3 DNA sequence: TGTGCCAGCAGAGGGACCAGCAGGTTGGGTACGCAGTATTTT. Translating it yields CASRGTSRLGTQYF.

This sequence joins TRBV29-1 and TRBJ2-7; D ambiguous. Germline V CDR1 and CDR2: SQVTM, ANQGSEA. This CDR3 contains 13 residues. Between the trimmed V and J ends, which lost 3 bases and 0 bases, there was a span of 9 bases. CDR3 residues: CSVEGRRSYEQYF. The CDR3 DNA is TGCAGCGTTGAGGGCAGACGCTCCTACGAGCAGTACTTC.

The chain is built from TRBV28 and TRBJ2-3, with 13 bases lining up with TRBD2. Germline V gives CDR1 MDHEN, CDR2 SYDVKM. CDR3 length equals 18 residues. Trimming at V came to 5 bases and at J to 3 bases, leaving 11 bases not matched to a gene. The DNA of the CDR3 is TGTGCCAGCAGTCCAACCCGGACTAGCGGGAGTTGGACAGATACGCAGTATTTT. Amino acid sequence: CASSPTRTSGSWTDTQYF.

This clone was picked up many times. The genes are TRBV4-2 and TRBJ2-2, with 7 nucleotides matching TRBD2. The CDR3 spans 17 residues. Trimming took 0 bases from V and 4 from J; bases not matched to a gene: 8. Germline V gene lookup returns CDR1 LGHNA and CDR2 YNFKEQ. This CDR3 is CASSQDWAGAPTGELFF. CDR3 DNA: TGTGCCAGCAGCCAAGATTGGGCGGGAGCCCCCACCGGGGAGCTGTTTTTT.

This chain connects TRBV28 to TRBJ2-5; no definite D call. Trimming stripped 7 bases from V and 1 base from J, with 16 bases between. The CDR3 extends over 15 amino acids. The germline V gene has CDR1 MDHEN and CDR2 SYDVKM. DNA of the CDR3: TGTGCCAGCACCACCCCTACCCTTACCCAAGAGACCCAGTACTTC. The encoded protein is CASTTPTLTQETQYF.

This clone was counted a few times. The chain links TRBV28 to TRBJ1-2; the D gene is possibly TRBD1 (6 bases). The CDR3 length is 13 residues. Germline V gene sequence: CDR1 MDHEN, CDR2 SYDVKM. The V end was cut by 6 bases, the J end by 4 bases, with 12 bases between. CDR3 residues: CASSMDSSYGYTF. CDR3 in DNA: TGTGCCAGCAGCATGGACAGCTCCTATGGCTACACCTTC.

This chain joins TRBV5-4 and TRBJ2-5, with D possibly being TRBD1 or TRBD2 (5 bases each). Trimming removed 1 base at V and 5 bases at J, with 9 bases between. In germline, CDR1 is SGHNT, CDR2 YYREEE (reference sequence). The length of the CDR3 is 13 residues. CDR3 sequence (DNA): TGTGCCAGCAGCTTGCAGGGCGGGGAGACCCAGTACTTC. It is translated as CASSLQGGETQYF.

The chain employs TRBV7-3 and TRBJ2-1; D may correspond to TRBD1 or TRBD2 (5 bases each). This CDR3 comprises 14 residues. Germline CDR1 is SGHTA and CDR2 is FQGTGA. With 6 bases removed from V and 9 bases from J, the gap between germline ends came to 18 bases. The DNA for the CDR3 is TGTGCCAGCAGGGGGCGGCTAGCTAGTAGTGAGCAGTTCTTC. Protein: CASRGRLASSEQFF. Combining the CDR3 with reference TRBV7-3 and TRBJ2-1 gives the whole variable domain GAGVSQTPSNKVTEKGKYVELRCDPISGHTALYWYRQSLGQGPEFLIYFQGTGAADDSGLPNDRFFAVRPEGSVSTLKIQRTERGDSAVYLCASRGRLASSEQFFGPGTRLTVL.

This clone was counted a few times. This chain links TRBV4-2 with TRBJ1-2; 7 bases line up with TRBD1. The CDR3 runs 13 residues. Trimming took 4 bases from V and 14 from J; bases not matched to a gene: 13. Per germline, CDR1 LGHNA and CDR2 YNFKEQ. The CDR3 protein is CASSPGAGQRRTF. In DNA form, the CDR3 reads TGTGCCAGCAGCCCAGGGGCGGGACAGCGGAGAACCTTC.

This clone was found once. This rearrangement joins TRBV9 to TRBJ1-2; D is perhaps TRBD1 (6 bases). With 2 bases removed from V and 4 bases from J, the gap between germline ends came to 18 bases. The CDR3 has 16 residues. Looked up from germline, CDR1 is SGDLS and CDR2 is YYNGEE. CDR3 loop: CASSVGGQPRIYGYTF. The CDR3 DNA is TGTGCCAGCAGCGTGGGAGGACAGCCAAGGATCTATGGCTACACCTTC.

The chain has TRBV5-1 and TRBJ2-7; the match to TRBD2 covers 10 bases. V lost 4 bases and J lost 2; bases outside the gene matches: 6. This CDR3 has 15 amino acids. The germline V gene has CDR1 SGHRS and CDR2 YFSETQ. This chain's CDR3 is CASSPQREGPYEQYF. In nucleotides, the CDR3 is TGCGCCAGCAGCCCTCAGCGGGAGGGTCCCTACGAGCAGTACTTC.

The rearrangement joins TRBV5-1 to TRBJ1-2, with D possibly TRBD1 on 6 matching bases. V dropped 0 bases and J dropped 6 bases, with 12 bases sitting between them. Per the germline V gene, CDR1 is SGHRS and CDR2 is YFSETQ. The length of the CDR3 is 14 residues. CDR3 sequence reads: CASSLGAGADGYTF. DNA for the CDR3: TGCGCCAGCAGCTTGGGGGCAGGGGCTGATGGCTACACCTTC.

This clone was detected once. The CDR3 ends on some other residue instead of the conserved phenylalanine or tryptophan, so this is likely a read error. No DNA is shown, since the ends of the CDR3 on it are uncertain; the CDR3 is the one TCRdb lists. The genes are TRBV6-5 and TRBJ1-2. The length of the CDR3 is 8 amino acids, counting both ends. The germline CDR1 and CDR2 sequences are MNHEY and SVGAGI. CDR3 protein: CASSFGEV.